This T cell receptor (beta chain) appears in the sequencing data of a study of blood T cells in healthy people across ages. Study-wide results and limits: Observed TCR beta diversity showed a strong correlation with the percentage of naive T cells as measured by flow cytometry.

About this clonotype: No antigen is known for it.

Deletions cut 2 bases from V and 1 base from J, with 10 bases between. The germline V gene has CDR1 ENHRY and CDR2 SYGVKD. The CDR3 is made up of 15 amino acids. There were healthy Caucasian individuals from Russia, aged roughly 6 to 100, serving as donors. A J-beta primer mix and a sample-barcoded 5' primer were used in a second PCR of roughly 6 to 11 cycles. Tagging of each cDNA molecule was performed by a template-switch adaptor with 12 random nucleotides. TCRdb recomputed calls from the 5' RACE reads with MiXCR, one row per CDR3 protein. The sample has 720,000 or so distinct CDR3 sequences, around 41% seen once.

The sequenced sample consisted of blood. The receptor was isolated from a man older than 75 in good health. The gene calls are TRBV10-3 and TRBJ2-3; D call uncertain. CDR3 DNA sequence: TGTGCCATCAGTGAGCCCACCTATGGCACAGATACGCAGTATTTT. This codes for CAISEPTYGTDTQYF.